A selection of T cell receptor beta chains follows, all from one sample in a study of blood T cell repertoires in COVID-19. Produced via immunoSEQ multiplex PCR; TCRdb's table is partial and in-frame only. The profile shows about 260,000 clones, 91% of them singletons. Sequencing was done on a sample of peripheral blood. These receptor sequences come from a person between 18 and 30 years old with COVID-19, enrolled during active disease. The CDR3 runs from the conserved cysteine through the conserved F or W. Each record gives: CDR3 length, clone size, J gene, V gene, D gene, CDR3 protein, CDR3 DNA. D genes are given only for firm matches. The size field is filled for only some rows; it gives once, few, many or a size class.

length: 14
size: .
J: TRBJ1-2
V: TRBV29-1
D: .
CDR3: CSVVNPSEDYGYTF
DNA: TGCAGCGTTGTAAACCCGAGCGAGGACTATGGCTACACCTTC

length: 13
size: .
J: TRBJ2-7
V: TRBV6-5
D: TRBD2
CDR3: CASSSTSVNEQYF
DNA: TGTGCCAGCAGTTCGACTAGCGTTAACGAGCAGTACTTC

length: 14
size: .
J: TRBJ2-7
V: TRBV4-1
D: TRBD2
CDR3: CASSRAGGPDEQYF
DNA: TGCGCCAGCAGCCGGGCGGGAGGGCCGGACGAGCAGTACTTC

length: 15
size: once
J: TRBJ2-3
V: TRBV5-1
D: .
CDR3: CASSLSTVSTDTQYF
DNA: TGCGCCAGCAGCTTGTCAACAGTAAGCACAGATACGCAGTATTTT

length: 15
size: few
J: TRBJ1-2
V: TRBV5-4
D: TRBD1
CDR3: CASSPQGQGGYGYTF
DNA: TGTGCCAGCAGCCCACAGGGACAGGGCGGCTATGGCTACACCTTC

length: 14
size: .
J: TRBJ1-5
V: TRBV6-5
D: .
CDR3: CASSNQGGRQPQHF
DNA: TGTGCCAGCAGCAATCAGGGAGGACGACAGCCCCAGCATTTT

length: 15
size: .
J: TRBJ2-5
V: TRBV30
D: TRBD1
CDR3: CASQPGQGNQETQYF
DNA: TGTGCCTCACAGCCGGGACAGGGGAACCAAGAGACCCAGTACTTC

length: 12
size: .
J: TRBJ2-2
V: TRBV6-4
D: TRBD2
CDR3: CATSSGHGELFF
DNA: TGTGCCACCTCTAGCGGCCACGGGGAGCTGTTTTTT

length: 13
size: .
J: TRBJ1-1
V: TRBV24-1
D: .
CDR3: CATRDSDITEAFF
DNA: TGTGCCACCAGGGACAGTGATATCACTGAAGCTTTCTTT

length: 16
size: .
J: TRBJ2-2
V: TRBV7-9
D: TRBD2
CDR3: CASRPRLAGDTGELFF
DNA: TGTGCCAGCAGGCCCCGACTAGCGGGAGACACCGGGGAGCTGTTTTTT

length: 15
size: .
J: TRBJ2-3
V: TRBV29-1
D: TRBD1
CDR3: CSVVPGQGFTDTQYF
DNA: TGCAGCGTGGTTCCGGGACAGGGCTTCACAGATACGCAGTATTTT

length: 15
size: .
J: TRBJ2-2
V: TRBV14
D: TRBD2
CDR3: CASSPLVSGAGELFF
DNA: TGTGCCAGCAGCCCACTTGTAAGCGGGGCCGGGGAGCTGTTTTTT

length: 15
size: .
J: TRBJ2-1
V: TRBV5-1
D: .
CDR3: CASSLVREVSNEQFF
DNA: TGCGCCAGCAGCTTGGTGAGGGAGGTTAGCAATGAGCAGTTCTTC

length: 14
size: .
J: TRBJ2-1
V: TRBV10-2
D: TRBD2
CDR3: CASIRGLAGSEQFF
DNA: TGCGCCAGCATTAGGGGACTAGCGGGATCTGAGCAGTTCTTC

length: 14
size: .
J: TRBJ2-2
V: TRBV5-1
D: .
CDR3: CASTAGYDTGELFF
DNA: TGCGCCAGCACTGCCGGGTATGACACCGGGGAGCTGTTTTTT

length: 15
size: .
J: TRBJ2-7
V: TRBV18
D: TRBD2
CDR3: CASSPTSGLAAEQYF
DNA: TGTGCCAGCTCACCTACATCGGGACTAGCGGCCGAGCAGTACTTC

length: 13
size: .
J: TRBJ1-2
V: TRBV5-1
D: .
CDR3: CASSWTANYGYTF
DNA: TGCGCCAGCAGCTGGACTGCTAACTATGGCTACACCTTC

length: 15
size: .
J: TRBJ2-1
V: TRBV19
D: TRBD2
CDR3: CASSIDGTSGRIQFF
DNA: TGTGCCAGTAGTATAGATGGAACTAGCGGGAGGATCCAGTTCTTC

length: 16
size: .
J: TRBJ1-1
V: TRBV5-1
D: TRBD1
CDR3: CASSLAPGQLNTEAFF
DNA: TGCGCCAGCAGCTTGGCGCCGGGACAGCTGAACACTGAAGCTTTCTTT

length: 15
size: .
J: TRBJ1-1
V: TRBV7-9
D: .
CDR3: CASSAQGLANTEAFF
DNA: TGTGCCAGCAGCGCGCAGGGGCTCGCGAACACTGAAGCTTTCTTT

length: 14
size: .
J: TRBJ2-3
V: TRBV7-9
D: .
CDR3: CASTLTFSTDTQYF
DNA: TGTGCCAGCACCCTAACCTTTAGCACAGATACGCAGTATTTT

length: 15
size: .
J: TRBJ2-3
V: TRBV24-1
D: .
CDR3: CATSELLGRTDTQYF
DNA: TGTGCCACCAGTGAGTTATTAGGGAGGACAGATACGCAGTATTTT

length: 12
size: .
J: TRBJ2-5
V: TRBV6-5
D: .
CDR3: CASRGLTETQYF
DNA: TGTGCCAGCAGAGGACTAACGGAGACCCAGTACTTC

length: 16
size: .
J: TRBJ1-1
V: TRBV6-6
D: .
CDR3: CASSYWLGQVNTEAFF
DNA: TGTGCCAGCAGTTACTGGTTGGGTCAGGTGAACACTGAAGCTTTCTTT

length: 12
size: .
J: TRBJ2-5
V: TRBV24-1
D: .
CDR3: CATRSEAGTQYF
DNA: TGTGCCACCCGTTCGGAAGCAGGGACCCAGTACTTC

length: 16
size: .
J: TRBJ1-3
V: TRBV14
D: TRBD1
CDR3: CASSQDLTGAGNTIYF
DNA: TGTGCCAGCAGCCAAGATTTAACAGGGGCTGGAAACACCATATATTTT

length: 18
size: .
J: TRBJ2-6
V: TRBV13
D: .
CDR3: CASSLYSIGGSGANVLTF
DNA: TGTGCCAGCAGCTTATACTCTATTGGTGGTTCTGGGGCCAACGTCCTGACTTTC

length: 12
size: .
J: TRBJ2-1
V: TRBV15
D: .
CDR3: CATREGGDEQFF
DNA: TGTGCCACCAGAGAAGGGGGGGATGAGCAGTTCTTC

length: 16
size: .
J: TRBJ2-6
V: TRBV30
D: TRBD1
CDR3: CAWTQGAFSGANVLTF
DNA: TGTGCCTGGACTCAGGGGGCCTTCTCTGGGGCCAACGTCCTGACTTTC

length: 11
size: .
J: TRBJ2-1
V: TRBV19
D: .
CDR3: CASSMAHEQFF
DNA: TGTGCCAGTAGTATGGCTCATGAGCAGTTCTTC

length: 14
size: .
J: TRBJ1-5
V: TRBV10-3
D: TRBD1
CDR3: CAISADRAGQPQHF
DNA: TGTGCCATCAGTGCGGACAGGGCGGGCCAGCCCCAGCATTTT

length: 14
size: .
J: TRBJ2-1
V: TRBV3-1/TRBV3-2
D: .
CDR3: CASSQIWGVNEQFF
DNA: TGTGCCAGCAGCCAAATCTGGGGGGTCAATGAGCAGTTCTTC

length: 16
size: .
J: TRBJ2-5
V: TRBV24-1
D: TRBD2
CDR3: CATSGTSGRVGETQYF
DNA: TGTGCCACCTCCGGGACTAGCGGGAGGGTAGGAGAGACCCAGTACTTC

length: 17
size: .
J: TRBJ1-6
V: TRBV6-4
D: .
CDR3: CASNYRSYGSYNSPLHF
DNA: TGTGCCAGCAACTACAGGTCATACGGTTCCTATAATTCACCCCTCCACTTT

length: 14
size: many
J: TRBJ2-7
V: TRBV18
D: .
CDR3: CASSPSGSSYEQYF
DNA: TGTGCCAGCTCACCATCCGGGAGCTCCTACGAGCAGTACTTC

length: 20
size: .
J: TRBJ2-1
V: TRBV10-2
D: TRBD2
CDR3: CASSPWGSGRAMPARHEQFF
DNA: TGCGCCAGCAGTCCTTGGGGCAGCGGGAGGGCCATGCCCGCGCGGCATGAGCAGTTCTTC

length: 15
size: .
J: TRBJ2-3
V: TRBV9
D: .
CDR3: CASSTDRASTDTQYF
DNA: TGTGCCAGCAGCACCGACAGAGCTTCCACAGATACGCAGTATTTT

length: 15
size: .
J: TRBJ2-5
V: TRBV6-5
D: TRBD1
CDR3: CASSYISGGAETQYF
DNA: TGTGCCAGCAGTTACATCTCAGGGGGCGCGGAGACCCAGTACTTC

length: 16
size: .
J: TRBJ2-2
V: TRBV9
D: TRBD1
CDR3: CASSSPGQGGLGELFF
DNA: TGTGCCAGCAGCTCTCCGGGACAGGGAGGGCTCGGGGAGCTGTTTTTT

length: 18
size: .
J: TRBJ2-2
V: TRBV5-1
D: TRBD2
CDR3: CASSSRLAGGAETGELFF
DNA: TGCGCCAGCAGCTCCCGACTAGCGGGAGGAGCGGAAACCGGGGAGCTGTTTTTT

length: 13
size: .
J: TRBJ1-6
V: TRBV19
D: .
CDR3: CASSPRGSAPLHF
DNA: TGTGCCAGTAGTCCCCGAGGGTCCGCACCCCTCCACTTT